This T cell receptor (beta chain) was obtained from a study of T cells in localized non-small cell lung cancer. The CDR3 is made up of 9 amino acids, end residues included. Germline V gives CDR1 SGHNT, CDR2 YYREEE (reference sequence). In regard to this clone: In this CDR3 the conserved last residue, phenylalanine or tryptophan, is missing, so a read error is likely. The DNA is left out, because the CDR3 cannot be placed on it with certainty; the CDR3 is given as TCRdb lists it.

TCRdb's copy holds only in-frame clones and misses some; the assay was immunoSEQ multiplex PCR. The sample contains tens of thousands of clones, around 90% of which appear only once. The clonotype originates from a woman aged 40-69 years with stage I squamous cell lung carcinoma. The sequenced sample was peripheral blood, obtained before any cancer treatment. The rearrangement uses TRBV5-4 and TRBJ2-3; the tabulated D call, TRBD2, remains unverified against the DNA. CDR3 sequence reads: CASSSGGPG.